This TCR beta chain was retrieved from a study of blood T cell repertoires in COVID-19. Study overall: Samples representing acute and convalescent COVID-19 were sourced from the United States, Italy and Spain. PBMCs, B-cell-depleted T cells, or T cells provided the cDNA or gDNA that made up the material.

Original processing methods: By means of reference gene primer amplification, nucleated cell counts were estimated. Repertoires were generated with immunoSEQ multiplex PCR, while TCRdb's copy carries only in-frame clones and drops some. Clonal size and the V and J genes are those of that table, whereas D and trimming came from the DNA. In the table there are 30,000 to 40,000 clones, roughly 87% of which are singletons. The CDR3 consists of 13 residues. Trimming took off 1 base at V and 1 base at J, with 5 bases between the two ends. Germline V CDR1 and CDR2: SGHAT, FQNNGV. V is TRBV11-2 and J is TRBJ2-7; D ambiguous. The source material was peripheral blood. This TCR was recovered from a woman in her sixties or seventies with active COVID-19. The CDR3 region has the DNA TGTGCCAGCAGCTTAGCAGGATCCTACGAGCAGTACTTC. This encodes CASSLAGSYEQYF.